This section outlines one T cell receptor beta chain sequence together with its context. Antigen: not known. This specimen comes from a study of T cell repertoires in cytomegalovirus infection. Study-wide context: It can be stated that public TCR beta signatures indicated CMV infection as well as a matching HLA type.

TCRdb itself ran the reads through MiXCR, one entry per CDR3 protein. The top ten hold around 44% of the sample, which has just over 450,000 distinct CDR3 sequences, under 55% seen once. Points from the study as a whole: What dominated the ex vivo response were HLA-C-restricted CMV-specific TCR beta clonotypes.

Sequenced material: cultured PBMCs, taken from culture after CMV antigen stimulation. The sequence derives from a human donor in good health (CMV status not recorded). Some clones in this sample may be carry-over from other donors' samples.

The CDR3 coding sequence is TGCAGTGCGAAAAGCTTAGGGGAGACCCAGTACTTC. Protein sequence: CSAKSLGETQYF. The chain uses TRBV20-1 and TRBJ2-5; D is uncertain. This CDR3 contains 12 residues. The germline CDR1 and CDR2 sequences are DFQATT and SNEGSKA (reference sequence). Between the trimmed V and J ends, which lost 6 bases and 5 bases, there was a span of 13 bases.